This T cell receptor (beta chain) derives from a study of blood T cell repertoires in COVID-19. As originally analysed: Nucleated cell counts were estimated from reference gene primer amplification. Sequencing was performed with immunoSEQ multiplex PCR; in TCRdb, only in-frame clones are kept and a portion is missing. The D gene and trimming were derived from the DNA, and the V and J assignments and clone size from that table. The sample gives some 69,000 clones, 81% of which show up once; roughly 22% is in the top ten. This CDR3 spans 16 amino acids. Germline trimming cut 6 bases from V and 1 base from J; bases unmatched to any gene: 9. Germline V gene sequence: CDR1 MDHEN, CDR2 SYDVKM. This clone has only one observation.

The rearrangement uses TRBV28 and TRBJ2-5, with 9 bases lining up with TRBD1. The material sequenced was peripheral blood. The receptor was isolated from a woman aged 70-85 years with acute or convalescent COVID-19. The CDR3 region has the DNA TGTGCCAGCAGGCCATACAGGGGGCTCCGCCAAGAGACCCAGTACTTC. Residues: CASRPYRGLRQETQYF.